This T cell receptor (beta chain) appears in the sequencing data of a study of beta chain features in type 1 diabetes. The CDR3 is made up of 16 amino acids. Trimming took off 5 bases at V and 5 bases at J, with 21 bases between the two ends. CDR1 and CDR2 (germline): SGHAT, FQNNGV. Isolated RNA was reverse transcribed in full, so expressed TCRB transcripts were sequenced. The assay was immunoSEQ multiplex PCR, and TCRdb's table has in-frame clones only and misses some. The sample lists around 150,000 clones, 9% to 12% occurring once. Points on this clone: Its target is unknown.

Sorting with CD45RO/CCR7/CD25/CD127/CD95/CD27 yielded naive, central memory, regulatory and stem-like memory CD4+ cells. Notes on the study in general: Naive, central memory and regulatory TCRB repertoires appeared more similar among patients than healthy donors. VDJ junctions from patients with type 1 diabetes contained fewer insertions and more deletions. There was a moderate but significant shortening of TCRB CDR3s in all four CD4+ subsets of Type 1 diabetes patients.

This sequence originates from a man aged 30-40 years with type 1 diabetes. The chain joins TRBV11-2 to TRBJ2-5, with D possibly being TRBD1 (7 bases). Sequenced sample: central memory CD4+ T cells from blood. The CDR3 region is CASSGGTVVRVETQYF. CDR3 sequence (DNA): TGTGCCAGCAGCGGGGGGACAGTGGTTAGAGTCGAGACCCAGTACTTC.